The clone carrying this T cell receptor beta chain was detected only a few times. The sample is drawn from a study of T cells in Graves' hyperthyroidism and ophthalmopathy. TCR beta CDR3 region amplification was performed from RNA transcripts. The TCR CDR3 first-round RT-PCR relied on the HTBI primer set. One entry per CDR3 protein results from TCRdb running MiXCR on the multiplex PCR reads. This sample has a few hundred thousand distinct CDR3 sequences; 14% occur once, and the top ten carry around a fifth. Unmatched junction bases numbered 10, after V lost 6 bases and J lost 5 bases. This CDR3 has 15 amino acids.

Specimen: blood. The receptor was derived from a woman aged 25-40 years with Graves' ophthalmopathy. This rearrangement joins TRBV12-3 or TRBV12-4 to TRBJ1-2, with TRBD1 matching over 9 bases. CDR3 sequence: CASSLGGQGLYGYTF. Written as DNA, the CDR3 is TGTGCCAGCAGCCTCGGGGGACAGGGTCTTTATGGCTACACCTTC.